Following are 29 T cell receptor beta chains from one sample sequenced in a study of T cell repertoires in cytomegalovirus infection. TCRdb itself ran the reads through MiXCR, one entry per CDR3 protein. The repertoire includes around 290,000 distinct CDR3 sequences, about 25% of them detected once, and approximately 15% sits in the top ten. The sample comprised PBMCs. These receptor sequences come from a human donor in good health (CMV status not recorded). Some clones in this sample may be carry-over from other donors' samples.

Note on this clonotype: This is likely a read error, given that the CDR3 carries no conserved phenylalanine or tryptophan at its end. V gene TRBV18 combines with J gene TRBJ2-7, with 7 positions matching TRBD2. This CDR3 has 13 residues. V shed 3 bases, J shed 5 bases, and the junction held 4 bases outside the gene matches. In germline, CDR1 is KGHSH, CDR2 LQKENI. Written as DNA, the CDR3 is TGTGCCAGCTCACCCCCGGGGGGAGACGAGCAGTACTTA. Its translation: CASSPPGGDEQYL.

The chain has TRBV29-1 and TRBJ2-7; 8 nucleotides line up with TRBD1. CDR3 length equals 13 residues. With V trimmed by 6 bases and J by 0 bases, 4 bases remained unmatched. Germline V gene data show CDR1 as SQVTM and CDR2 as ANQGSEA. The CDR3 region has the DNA TGCAGCGTCAGGACAGGGAGCTCCTACGAGCAGTACTTC. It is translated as CSVRTGSSYEQYF.

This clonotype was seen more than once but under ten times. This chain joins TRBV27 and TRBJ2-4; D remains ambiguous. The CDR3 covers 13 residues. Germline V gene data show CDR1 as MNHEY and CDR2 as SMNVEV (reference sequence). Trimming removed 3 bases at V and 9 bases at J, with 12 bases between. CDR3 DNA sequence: TGTGCCAGCAGTTTCCAGGTGTGGGGCATTCAGTACTTC. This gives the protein CASSFQVWGIQYF.

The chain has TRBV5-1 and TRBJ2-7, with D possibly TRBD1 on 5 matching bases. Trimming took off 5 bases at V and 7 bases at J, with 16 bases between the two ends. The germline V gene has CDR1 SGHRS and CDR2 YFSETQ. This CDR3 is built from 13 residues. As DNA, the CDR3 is TGCGCCAGCAGTTCTACAGACAGTGGGGAGCAGTACTTC. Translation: CASSSTDSGEQYF.

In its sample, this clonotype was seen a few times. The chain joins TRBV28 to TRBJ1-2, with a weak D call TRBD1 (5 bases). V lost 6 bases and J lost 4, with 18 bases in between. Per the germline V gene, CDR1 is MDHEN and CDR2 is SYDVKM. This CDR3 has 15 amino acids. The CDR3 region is CASRGGGGASYGYTF. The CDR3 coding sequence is TGTGCCAGCAGGGGGGGGGGAGGAGCTAGCTATGGCTACACCTTC.

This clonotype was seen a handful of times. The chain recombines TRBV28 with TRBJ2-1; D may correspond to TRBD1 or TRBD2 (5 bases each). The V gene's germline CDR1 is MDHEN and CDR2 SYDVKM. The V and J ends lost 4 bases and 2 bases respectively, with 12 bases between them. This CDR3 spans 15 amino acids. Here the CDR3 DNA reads TGTGCCAGCAGTTCCCTCGGGGCGACCTACAATGAGCAGTTCTTC. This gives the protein CASSSLGATYNEQFF.

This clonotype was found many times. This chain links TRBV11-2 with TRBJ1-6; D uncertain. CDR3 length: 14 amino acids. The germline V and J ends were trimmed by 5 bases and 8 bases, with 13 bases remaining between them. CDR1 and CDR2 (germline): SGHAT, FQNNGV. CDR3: CASSDALPDSPLHF. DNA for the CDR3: TGTGCCAGCAGCGATGCCCTTCCGGATTCACCCCTCCACTTT.

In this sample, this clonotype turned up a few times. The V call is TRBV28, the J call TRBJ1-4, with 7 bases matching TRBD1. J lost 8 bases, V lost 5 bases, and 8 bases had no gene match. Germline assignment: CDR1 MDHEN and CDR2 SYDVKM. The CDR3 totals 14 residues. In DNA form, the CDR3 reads TGTGCCAGCAGTACAACAGGGGTCGGGGAAAAACTGTTTTTT. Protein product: CASSTTGVGEKLFF.

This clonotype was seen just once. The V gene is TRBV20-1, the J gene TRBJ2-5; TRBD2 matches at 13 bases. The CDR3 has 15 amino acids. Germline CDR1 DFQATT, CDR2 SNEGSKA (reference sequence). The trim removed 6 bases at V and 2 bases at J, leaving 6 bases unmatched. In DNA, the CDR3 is TGCAGTGCCAGTACTAGCGGGGGGGCTCAAGAGACCCAGTACTTC. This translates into CSASTSGGAQETQYF.

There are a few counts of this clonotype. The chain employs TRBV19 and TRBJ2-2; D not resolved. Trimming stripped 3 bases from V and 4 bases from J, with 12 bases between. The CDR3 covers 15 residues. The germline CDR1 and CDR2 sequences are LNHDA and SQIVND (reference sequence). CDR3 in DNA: TGTGCCAGTAGTATTTATAGGAGTAGCACCGGGGAGCTGTTTTTT. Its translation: CASSIYRSSTGELFF.

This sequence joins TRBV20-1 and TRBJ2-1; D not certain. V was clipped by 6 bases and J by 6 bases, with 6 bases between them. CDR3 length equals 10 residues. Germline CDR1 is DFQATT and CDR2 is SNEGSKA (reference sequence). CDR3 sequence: CSALSNEQFF. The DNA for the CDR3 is TGCAGTGCGCTCTCCAATGAGCAGTTCTTC.

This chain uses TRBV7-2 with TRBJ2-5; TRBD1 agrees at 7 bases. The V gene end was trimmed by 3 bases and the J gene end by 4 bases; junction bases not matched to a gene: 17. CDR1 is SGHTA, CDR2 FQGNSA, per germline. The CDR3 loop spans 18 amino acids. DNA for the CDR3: TGTGCCAGCAGCTTGATCTATACCGGGACAGAGAGGACAGAGACCCAGTACTTC. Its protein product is CASSLIYTGTERTETQYF. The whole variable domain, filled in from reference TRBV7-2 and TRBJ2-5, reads GAGVSQSPSNKVTEKGKDVELRCDPISGHTALYWYRQSLGQGLEFLIYFQGNSAPDKSGLPSDRFSAERTGGSVSTLTIQRTQQEDSAVYLCASSLIYTGTERTETQYFGPGTRLLVL.

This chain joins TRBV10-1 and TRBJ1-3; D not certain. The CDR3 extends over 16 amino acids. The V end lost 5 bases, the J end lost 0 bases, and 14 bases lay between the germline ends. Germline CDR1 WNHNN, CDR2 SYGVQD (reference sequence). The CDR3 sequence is CASSPTTSVSGNTIYF. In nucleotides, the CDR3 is TGCGCCAGCAGTCCTACGACGTCGGTCTCTGGAAACACCATATATTTT.

The chain's CDR3 is CSVGDRDTYEQYF. CDR3 nucleotides: TGCAGCGTTGGGGACAGGGACACCTACGAGCAGTACTTC. The chain combines TRBV29-1 with TRBJ2-7, with 9 bases matching TRBD1. The V gene end was trimmed by 4 bases and the J gene end by 2 bases; junction bases not matched to a gene: 3. The CDR3 is 13 amino acids. Germline V gene sequence: CDR1 SQVTM, CDR2 ANQGSEA.

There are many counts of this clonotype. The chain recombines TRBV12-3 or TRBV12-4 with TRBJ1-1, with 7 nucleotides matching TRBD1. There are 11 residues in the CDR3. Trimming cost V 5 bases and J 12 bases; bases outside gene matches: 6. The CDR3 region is CASSPGQKPFF. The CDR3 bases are TGTGCCAGCAGTCCGGGACAGAAGCCTTTCTTT.

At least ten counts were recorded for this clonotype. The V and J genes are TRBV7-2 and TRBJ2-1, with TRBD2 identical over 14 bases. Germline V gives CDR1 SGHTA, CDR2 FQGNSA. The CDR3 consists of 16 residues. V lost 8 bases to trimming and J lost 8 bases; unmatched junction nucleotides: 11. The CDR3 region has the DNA TGTGCCAGCGCTTGGACTAGCGGGAGGCAACGGGATGAGCAGTTCTTC. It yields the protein CASAWTSGRQRDEQFF.

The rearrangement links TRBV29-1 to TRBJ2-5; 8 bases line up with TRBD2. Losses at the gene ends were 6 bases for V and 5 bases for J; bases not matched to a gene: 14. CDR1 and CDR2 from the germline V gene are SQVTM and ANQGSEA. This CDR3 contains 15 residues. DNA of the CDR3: TGCAGCGTAGACCCGCCCGGGGGGGCCAGGGAGACCCAGTACTTC. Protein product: CSVDPPGGARETQYF. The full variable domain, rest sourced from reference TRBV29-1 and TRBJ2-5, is SAVISQKPSRDICQRGTSLTIQCQVDSQVTMMFWYRQQPGQSLTLIATANQGSEATYESGFVIDKFPISRPNLTFSTLTVSNMSPEDSSIYLCSVDPPGGARETQYFGPGTRLLVL.

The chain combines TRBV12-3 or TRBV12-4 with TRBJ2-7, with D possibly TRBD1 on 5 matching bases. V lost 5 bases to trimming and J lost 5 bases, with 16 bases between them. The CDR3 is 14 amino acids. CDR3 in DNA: TGTGCCAGCAGTCCAGGGCCCGCCGCCCACGAGCAGTACTTC. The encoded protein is CASSPGPAAHEQYF.

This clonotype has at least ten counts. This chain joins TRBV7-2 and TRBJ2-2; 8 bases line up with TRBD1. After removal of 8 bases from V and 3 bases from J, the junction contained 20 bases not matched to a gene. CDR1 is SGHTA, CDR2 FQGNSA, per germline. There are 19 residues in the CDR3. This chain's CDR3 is CASEPPYDRGPYYTGELFF. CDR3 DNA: TGTGCCAGCGAACCCCCGTATGACAGGGGTCCCTACTACACCGGGGAGCTGTTTTTT.

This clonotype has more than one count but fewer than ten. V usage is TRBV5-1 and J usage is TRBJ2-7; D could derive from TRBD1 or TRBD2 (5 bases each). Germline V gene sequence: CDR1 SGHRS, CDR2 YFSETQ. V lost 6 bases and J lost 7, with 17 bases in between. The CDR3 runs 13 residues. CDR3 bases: TGCGCCAGCAACAGCCAGGGAGCGAATGAGCAGTACTTC. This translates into CASNSQGANEQYF.

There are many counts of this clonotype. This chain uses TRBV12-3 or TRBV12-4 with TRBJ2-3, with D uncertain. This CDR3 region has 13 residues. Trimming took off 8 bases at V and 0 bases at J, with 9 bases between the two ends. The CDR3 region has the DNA TGTGCCAGCCTCGATGACAGCACAGATACGCAGTATTTT. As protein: CASLDDSTDTQYF.

The CDR3 protein is CASSSRDIQYF. In DNA, the CDR3 is TGTGCCAGCAGCTCCAGGGACATTCAGTACTTC. The chain has TRBV11-2 and TRBJ2-4; perhaps TRBD1 as D (5 bases). Germline assignment: CDR1 SGHAT and CDR2 FQNNGV. V lost 4 bases to trimming and J lost 8 bases, with 6 bases between them. The CDR3 contains 11 residues.

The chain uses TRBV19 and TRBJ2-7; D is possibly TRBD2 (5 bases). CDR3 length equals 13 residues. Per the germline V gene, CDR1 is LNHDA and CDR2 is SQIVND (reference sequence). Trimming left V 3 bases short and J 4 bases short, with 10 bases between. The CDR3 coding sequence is TGTGCCAGTAGTATCACGTCGGGGTACGAGCAGTACTTC. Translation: CASSITSGYEQYF. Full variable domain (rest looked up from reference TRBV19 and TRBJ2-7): DGGITQSPKYLFRKEGQNVTLSCEQNLNHDAMYWYRQDPGQGLRLIYYSQIVNDFQKGDIAEGYSVSREKKESFPLTVTSAQKNPTAFYLCASSITSGYEQYFGPGTRLTVT.

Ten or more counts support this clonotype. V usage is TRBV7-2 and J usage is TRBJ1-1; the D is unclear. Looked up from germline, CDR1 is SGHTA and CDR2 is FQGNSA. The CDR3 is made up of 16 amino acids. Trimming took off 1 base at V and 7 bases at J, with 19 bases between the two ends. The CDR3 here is CASSLVSTDPPLEAFF. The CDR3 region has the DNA TGTGCCAGCAGCTTAGTGAGTACGGATCCACCTCTTGAAGCTTTCTTT.

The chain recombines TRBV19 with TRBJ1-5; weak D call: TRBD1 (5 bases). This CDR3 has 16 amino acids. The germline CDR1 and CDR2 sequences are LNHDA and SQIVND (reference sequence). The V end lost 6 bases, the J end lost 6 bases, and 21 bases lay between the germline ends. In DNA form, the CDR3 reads TGTGCCAGTAGCGCGGGGGGTGGTTTCCTCGGTCAGCCCCAGCATTTT. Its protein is CASSAGGGFLGQPQHF.

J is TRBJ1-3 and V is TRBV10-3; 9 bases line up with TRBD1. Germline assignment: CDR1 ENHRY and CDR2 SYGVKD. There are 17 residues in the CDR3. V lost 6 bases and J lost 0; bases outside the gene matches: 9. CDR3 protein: CAIRETQGAASGNTIYF. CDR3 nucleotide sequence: TGTGCCATCAGGGAAACACAGGGGGCCGCCTCTGGAAACACCATATATTTT.

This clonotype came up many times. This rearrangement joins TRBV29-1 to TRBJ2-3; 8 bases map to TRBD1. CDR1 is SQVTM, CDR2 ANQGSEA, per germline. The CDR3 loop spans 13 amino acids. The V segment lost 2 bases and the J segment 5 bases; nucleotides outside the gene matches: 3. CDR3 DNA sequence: TGCAGCGTTGAAACAGGGACAGGAGATACGCAGTATTTT. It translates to CSVETGTGDTQYF.

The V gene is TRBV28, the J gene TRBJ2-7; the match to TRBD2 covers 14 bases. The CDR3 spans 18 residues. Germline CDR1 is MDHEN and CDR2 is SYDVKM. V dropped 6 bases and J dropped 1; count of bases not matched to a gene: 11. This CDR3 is CASRGTGTSGRWSYEQYF. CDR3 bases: TGTGCCAGCAGAGGTACCGGGACTAGCGGGAGATGGTCCTACGAGCAGTACTTC.

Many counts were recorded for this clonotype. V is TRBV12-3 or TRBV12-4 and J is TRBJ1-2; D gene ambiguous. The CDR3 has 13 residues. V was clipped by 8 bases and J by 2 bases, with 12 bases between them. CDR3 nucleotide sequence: TGTGCCAGCGCCCAACCGGTGAACTATGGCTACACCTTC. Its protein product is CASAQPVNYGYTF.